The 6 T cell receptor beta chains listed next were all sequenced from one sample in a study of shared clonotypes between healthy human individuals. Profiled with immunoSEQ multiplex PCR; TCRdb holds only in-frame clones, not every one. This table holds over 300,000 clones, roughly 84% found once. The sequenced material came from memory CD8+ T cells sorted from blood. Noted subset: CD45RO+ cells pooled with CCR7-negative TemRA cells. Every receptor here comes from a man between 18 and 35 years old in good health.

This rearrangement joins TRBV6-1 to TRBJ2-3; 10 bases are a match to TRBD2. CDR3 length equals 16 residues. V gave up 5 bases and J gave up 6 bases; unmatched junction bases: 11. The germline V gene has CDR1 MNHNS and CDR2 SASEGT. As DNA, the CDR3 is TGTGCCAGCAGTCAAGGGGTGGGACTAGCGAGGGATACGCAGTATTTT. Translation: CASSQGVGLARDTQYF.

For this clone: A read error is likely here: a far larger clone is one base away. The rearrangement links TRBV7-3 to TRBJ1-2; TRBD1 agrees at 7 bases. CDR3 length: 13 residues. In germline, CDR1 is SGHTA, CDR2 FQGTGA. V trimming: 4 bases; J trimming: 2 bases; junction bases outside the gene matches: 1. The CDR3 DNA follows: TGTGCCAGCAGCTCGGGACAGAACTATGGCTACACCTTC. Protein sequence: CASSSGQNYGYTF.

Notes on this clone: The sample holds other DNA sequences that translate to the same CDR3. The genes are TRBV5-6 and TRBJ2-7, with D perhaps matching TRBD1 or TRBD2 (5 bases each). The V gene's germline CDR1 is SGHDT and CDR2 YYEEEE. The CDR3 runs to 13 residues. With 4 bases removed from V and 2 bases from J, the gap between germline ends came to 10 bases. The CDR3 spells CASSLGTTYEQYF. CDR3 sequence (DNA): TGTGCCAGCAGCCTCGGGACCACCTACGAGCAGTACTTC.

V and J are TRBV5-6 and TRBJ2-7; unclear D gene. This CDR3 region has 14 residues. Trimming took off 2 bases at V and 2 bases at J, with 11 bases between the two ends. Germline V CDR1 and CDR2: SGHDT, YYEEEE. CDR3: CASSFTQETYEQYF. The CDR3 bases are TGTGCCAGCAGCTTTACGCAGGAAACCTACGAGCAGTACTTC.

The V and J genes are TRBV11-2 and TRBJ2-3, with 8 bases matching TRBD2. V lost 1 base and J lost 0; bases outside the gene matches: 0. Germline CDR1 reads SGHAT; CDR2 reads FQNNGV. This CDR3 is built from 15 residues. The CDR3 sequence is CASSLVAGSTDTQYF. The CDR3 region has the DNA TGTGCCAGCAGCTTAGTAGCGGGGAGCACAGATACGCAGTATTTT.

The V and J genes are TRBV28 and TRBJ2-7; D not resolved. Between the trimmed V and J ends, which lost 5 bases and 2 bases, there was a span of 10 bases. The length of the CDR3 is 13 residues. Looked up from germline, CDR1 is MDHEN and CDR2 is SYDVKM. The CDR3 bases are TGTGCCAGCAGTCCCATCTCGACCTACGAGCAGTACTTC. Protein: CASSPISTYEQYF.